A selection of T cell receptor beta chains follows, all from one sample in a study of blood T cells in healthy people across ages. Each CDR3 protein gets one entry after TCRdb re-called the 5' RACE reads with MiXCR. The data contain about 1.1 million distinct CDR3 sequences, around two fifths of them singletons. What was sequenced was blood. These receptors were taken from a man aged 18 to 35 in good health. CDR3s include the opening cysteine and the closing phenylalanine or tryptophan. A D gene is named only where the DNA matches it firmly. Clone size appears in some rows only: once, few, many, or a class for an expanded clone.

CDR3nt: TGTGCCAGCTCACCACTAAAGGGATTGAACACTGAAGCTTTCTTT; CDR3aa: CASSPLKGLNTEAFF; j_gene: TRBJ1-1; v_gene: TRBV18; abundance: .; d_gene: .
CDR3nt: TGTGCCAGCAGCCAAGATTGGAGCAACATTCAGTACTTC; CDR3aa: CASSQDWSNIQYF; j_gene: TRBJ2-4; v_gene: TRBV14; abundance: .; d_gene: .
CDR3nt: TGTGTCAGCAGCTTGCGGACAGGGCACCAAGAGACCCAGTACTTC; CDR3aa: CVSSLRTGHQETQYF; j_gene: TRBJ2-5; v_gene: TRBV5-6; abundance: .; d_gene: TRBD1
CDR3nt: TGCAGTGCTGCCGGACTAGCGGGGGCCTACAATGAGCAGTACTTC; CDR3aa: CSAAGLAGAYNEQYF; j_gene: TRBJ2-7; v_gene: TRBV20-1; abundance: .; d_gene: TRBD2
CDR3nt: TGTGCCAGCAGTGAAAATAGCCGGGAAGGTACGCAGTATTTT; CDR3aa: CASSENSREGTQYF; j_gene: TRBJ2-3; v_gene: TRBV2; abundance: .; d_gene: .
CDR3nt: TGTGCCAGCAGCTACGGGACAGGGCGCTACGAGCAGTACTTC; CDR3aa: CASSYGTGRYEQYF; j_gene: TRBJ2-7; v_gene: TRBV14; abundance: .; d_gene: TRBD1
CDR3nt: TGTGCCAGCAGCTTAGTGGTGGGGGCTCGGGAGCAGTTCTTC; CDR3aa: CASSLVVGAREQFF; j_gene: TRBJ2-1; v_gene: TRBV11-2; abundance: .; d_gene: .
CDR3nt: TGTGCCTGCAGTCAACAGGGCAATCAGCCCCGGCATTTT; CDR3aa: CACSQQGNQPRHF; j_gene: TRBJ1-5; v_gene: TRBV12-3/TRBV12-4; abundance: .; d_gene: .
CDR3nt: TGCAGTGCTAGACCGGGGATACTAGCCAAAAACATTCAGTACTTC; CDR3aa: CSARPGILAKNIQYF; j_gene: TRBJ2-4; v_gene: TRBV20-1; abundance: few; d_gene: .
CDR3nt: TGTGCCACCAGCGAAACAAGCGGACAGGGTAGAAACATTCAGTACTTC; CDR3aa: CATSETSGQGRNIQYF; j_gene: TRBJ2-4; v_gene: TRBV24-1; abundance: .; d_gene: TRBD1
CDR3nt: TGTGCCAGCAGGTCACAGGCGGGGGAGGAAAAACTGTTTTTT; CDR3aa: CASRSQAGEEKLFF; j_gene: TRBJ1-4; v_gene: TRBV7-2; abundance: .; d_gene: .
CDR3nt: TGTGCCAGCAGCGCCACGGGCCCCTATGGCTACACCTTC; CDR3aa: CASSATGPYGYTF; j_gene: TRBJ1-2; v_gene: TRBV11-2; abundance: few; d_gene: .
CDR3nt: TGCAGTGCTATCACAGGGACTTTAAATCGGCCCCAGCATTTT; CDR3aa: CSAITGTLNRPQHF; j_gene: TRBJ1-5; v_gene: TRBV20-1; abundance: .; d_gene: .
CDR3nt: TGCGCCAGCAGCCAAGATACGACATCTGGAAACACCATATATTTT; CDR3aa: CASSQDTTSGNTIYF; j_gene: TRBJ1-3; v_gene: TRBV4-3; abundance: .; d_gene: .
CDR3nt: TGTGCCAGCAGCTTGTATTTTGGGGTAGAAGGTTTAGGCTACACCTTC; CDR3aa: CASSLYFGVEGLGYTF; j_gene: TRBJ1-2; v_gene: TRBV5-6; abundance: .; d_gene: .
CDR3nt: TGCGCCAGCAGCTTGGAAGTCGACAGGGGCTCCTACAATGAGCAGTACTTC; CDR3aa: CASSLEVDRGSYNEQYF; j_gene: TRBJ2-7; v_gene: TRBV5-1; abundance: .; d_gene: TRBD1
CDR3nt: TGTGCCAGCAGGGAGGAACAGGGGGCCACTGAAGCTTTCTTT; CDR3aa: CASREEQGATEAFF; j_gene: TRBJ1-1; v_gene: TRBV12-3/TRBV12-4; abundance: .; d_gene: TRBD1
CDR3nt: TGTGCCACCAGCAGAGAGGCGGGCAGAGATGAAGCTTTCTTT; CDR3aa: CATSREAGRDEAFF; j_gene: TRBJ1-1; v_gene: TRBV15; abundance: .; d_gene: .
CDR3nt: TGTGCCATCAACCTGAACTATGGCTACACCTTC; CDR3aa: CAINLNYGYTF; j_gene: TRBJ1-2; v_gene: TRBV2; abundance: once; d_gene: .
CDR3nt: TGTGCCAGCAGTTACGGGCAGATGAACACTGAAGCTTTCTTT; CDR3aa: CASSYGQMNTEAFF; j_gene: TRBJ1-1; v_gene: TRBV6-5; abundance: few; d_gene: .
CDR3nt: TGTGCCACCAGCAGTTTACAGGGGGCGAGGAATATAGCTAACTATGGCTACACCTTC; CDR3aa: CATSSLQGARNIANYGYTF; j_gene: TRBJ1-2; v_gene: TRBV15; abundance: .; d_gene: TRBD1
CDR3nt: TGCAGTGCTAGCGCGGGGGGCGATCAGCCCCAGCATTTT; CDR3aa: CSASAGGDQPQHF; j_gene: TRBJ1-5; v_gene: TRBV20-1; abundance: .; d_gene: .
CDR3nt: TGTGCCATCAGTGATCAAGGGGCAGATACGCAGTATTTT; CDR3aa: CAISDQGADTQYF; j_gene: TRBJ2-3; v_gene: TRBV10-3; abundance: .; d_gene: .
CDR3nt: TGTGCCGGCAGCCACAGGACTAGCGTGGGCACAGATACGCAGTATTTT; CDR3aa: CAGSHRTSVGTDTQYF; j_gene: TRBJ2-3; v_gene: TRBV7-9; abundance: .; d_gene: TRBD2
CDR3nt: TGCGCCAGCAGCCAAGCTAGCCGGATCCTCACCTTC; CDR3aa: CASSQASRILTF; j_gene: TRBJ1-2; v_gene: TRBV4-1; abundance: few; d_gene: .
CDR3nt: TGCAGTGCCGTAGCGGGGGGCCCAGATACGCAGTATTTT; CDR3aa: CSAVAGGPDTQYF; j_gene: TRBJ2-3; v_gene: TRBV20-1; abundance: few; d_gene: TRBD2
CDR3nt: TGTGCCAGCAGTCCGGGAAGAAGCACAGATACGCAGTATTTT; CDR3aa: CASSPGRSTDTQYF; j_gene: TRBJ2-3; v_gene: TRBV28; abundance: many; d_gene: .
CDR3nt: TGTGCCAGCGGGAGATGGGTCGGGGAGCTGTTTTTT; CDR3aa: CASGRWVGELFF; j_gene: TRBJ2-2; v_gene: TRBV2; abundance: .; d_gene: .
CDR3nt: TGTGCCAGCAGCCAAGGCAGGGGATGGCACAATTCACCCCTCCACTTT; CDR3aa: CASSQGRGWHNSPLHF; j_gene: TRBJ1-6; v_gene: TRBV4-2; abundance: .; d_gene: .
CDR3nt: TGTGCCAGCAGTTACACTACAGGGCGGGATGAAAAACTGTTTTTT; CDR3aa: CASSYTTGRDEKLFF; j_gene: TRBJ1-4; v_gene: TRBV6-6; abundance: .; d_gene: .
CDR3nt: TGCAGTGCTAGAGATGAGATTCACAATGAGCAGTTCTTC; CDR3aa: CSARDEIHNEQFF; j_gene: TRBJ2-1; v_gene: TRBV20-1; abundance: few; d_gene: .
CDR3nt: TGTGCCAGCATAAGGGGTGCTGAAGCTTTCTTT; CDR3aa: CASIRGAEAFF; j_gene: TRBJ1-1; v_gene: TRBV6-5; abundance: .; d_gene: .
CDR3nt: TGTGCCAGCAGTTACTCGACCCCCTCCTACAATGAGCAGTACTTC; CDR3aa: CASSYSTPSYNEQYF; j_gene: TRBJ2-7; v_gene: TRBV6-5; abundance: .; d_gene: .
CDR3nt: TGTGCCAGCAGTGGACATCGGACAGGGGAAAAGTACTTC; CDR3aa: CASSGHRTGEKYF; j_gene: TRBJ2-5; v_gene: TRBV6-1; abundance: .; d_gene: TRBD1
CDR3nt: TGTGCCAGCAGTGATACGGACGTCGGCTATGGCTACACCTTC; CDR3aa: CASSDTDVGYGYTF; j_gene: TRBJ1-2; v_gene: TRBV2; abundance: .; d_gene: .
CDR3nt: TGCGCCAGCAGCTACGGCACAAGGCTAAACTATGGCTACACCTTC; CDR3aa: CASSYGTRLNYGYTF; j_gene: TRBJ1-2; v_gene: TRBV5-1; abundance: .; d_gene: .
CDR3nt: TGTGCCAGCAGTTACCCAGGGACCCAAAGTACTGAAGCTTTCTTT; CDR3aa: CASSYPGTQSTEAFF; j_gene: TRBJ1-1; v_gene: TRBV6-6; abundance: few; d_gene: .
CDR3nt: TGTGCCAGCATTCAGCTGACCGTTGTCGGCACTGAAGCTTTCTTT; CDR3aa: CASIQLTVVGTEAFF; j_gene: TRBJ1-1; v_gene: TRBV6-2/TRBV6-3; abundance: few; d_gene: .
CDR3nt: TGCGCCAGCAGCCAAGATCGTCGAGGTGAGCAGTTCTTC; CDR3aa: CASSQDRRGEQFF; j_gene: TRBJ2-1; v_gene: TRBV4-3; abundance: many; d_gene: .
CDR3nt: TGTGCCGTGGGACTCCCCGCCTACGAGCAGTACTTC; CDR3aa: CAVGLPAYEQYF; j_gene: TRBJ2-7; v_gene: TRBV27; abundance: .; d_gene: .
CDR3nt: TGCAGTGCTAGAGCCGACTCCCAGTATGGCTACACCTTC; CDR3aa: CSARADSQYGYTF; j_gene: TRBJ1-2; v_gene: TRBV20-1; abundance: few; d_gene: .
CDR3nt: TGCAGCGTTGGCGTTCAGGGCAGTGAAGCTTTCTTT; CDR3aa: CSVGVQGSEAFF; j_gene: TRBJ1-1; v_gene: TRBV29-1; abundance: .; d_gene: .
CDR3nt: TGTGCCAACAGGGGACCGACAGGGTTAAATGAAAAACTGTTTTTT; CDR3aa: CANRGPTGLNEKLFF; j_gene: TRBJ1-4; v_gene: TRBV28; abundance: .; d_gene: TRBD1